This entry is about one T cell receptor beta chain. This clonotype was recorded only once. Its cognate antigen has yet to be identified. Given a much more abundant clone one base away, this may be a read error. Looking up the germline V gene yields CDR1 MDHEN and CDR2 SYDVKM. V sheds 6 bases and J sheds 3 bases, leaving 20 bases between their ends. Its CDR3 holds 16 amino acids, cysteine through phenylalanine. The kept DNA is CDR3 alone, 48 bases in frame from the first base. The data belong to a study of tumor-infiltrating lymphocytes in primary liver carcinoma (dated by TCRdb to 2017 to 2019). Background for the entire study: Hepatocellular carcinoma (four) or combined HCC and intrahepatic cholangiocarcinoma (one) was present in the five patients, who were three men and two women aged 30 to 69 years. The five patients had tumors of stage T1-T3 N0M0, with maximum diameters ranging from about 4 to 11 cm. Samples yielded roughly 3.5 to 7.13 million productive TCRbeta reads; read depth did not differ significantly between tissue types. TCRbeta repertoire sequencing, expression microarrays and whole-exome sequencing were combined in the study across five regions of each liver tumor, with adjacent normal tissue and blood also included. A total of some 35 specimens from 5 patients underwent TCRbeta repertoire sequencing, comprising about 25 tumor regions, 5 adjacent noncancerous liver tissues and 5 peripheral blood samples. To link TCRbeta repertoire diversity with the local molecular phenotype, the approximately 27 tumor region samples were profiled using Agilent mRNA microarrays. Technical replicate repertoires showed high reproducibility, with mean shared-clone rates approximately 0.9 and correlation coefficients above 0.98. Overall study results and their limits: Because the samples were bulk and unsorted, CD4+ and CD8+ T cell repertoires could not be compared. Pairs of tumor regions showed greater repertoire overlap (mean roughly 36%) than tumor-adjacent pairs (about 17%) or tumor-blood pairs (around 15%), which is consistent with antigen-driven expansion. Compared with blood, tumors had a significantly larger share of the repertoire taken up by the top 250 clones (p = 0.039). With just four or five patients in the study, the authors point out that the findings should be validated in a larger study. Only about 8-25% of top clones were found in all five regions of a tumor, suggesting spatial heterogeneity of tumor-infiltrating T cells. Because only the TCR beta chain was sequenced and unpaired alpha chains were not captured, true repertoire diversity is likely underestimated.

Starting from roughly 500 ng total RNA, TCRbeta-specific cDNA was produced by reverse transcription with a constant-region primer and ProtoScript II reverse transcriptase. TCRbeta libraries were built with three nested multiplex PCR rounds, a slightly modified ARM-PCR procedure. Each of the first two PCR rounds ran for about 10 cycles and used multiplex TRBV1-TRBV30 forward primers together with a Cbeta reverse primer. A final 25-cycle PCR with Deep VentR polymerase added sample barcodes and Illumina adapters. Before sequencing, amplicons of 200-500 bp were purified from gel using a QIAquick gel extraction kit. An Illumina HiSeq 2500 was used to sequence the TCRbeta amplicons, generating 250-bp paired-end reads. Under the source paper's analysis protocol: Quality trimming of reads was performed with Trimmomatic v0.33, and paired reads were merged with FLASH v1.2.11 so that full CDR3 sequences could be recovered. V, D and J germline segments were assigned to the rearranged TCRbeta sequences using MiGEC v1.2.1b. Clonotype statistics, along with Shannon-Wiener diversity indices, were calculated using VDJtools v1.0.0. Except for diversity analysis, only each sample's 250 most abundant clonotypes were used in subsequent analyses to reduce sampling bias. TCRdb reprocessed the public reads (quality trimming at Q25 with fastp, clone calling with MiXCR) and kept in-frame beta chains. Every distinct CDR3 protein forms one entry, paired with its most common genes and DNA. TCRdb, rather than the study authors, made the V and J calls. Here the sample has approximately 190,000 distinct CDR3 sequences; roughly 80% occur a single time. Of the sample, roughly 20% falls within the top ten clones.

Total RNA and DNA were co-extracted from 20-30 mg of bulk tissue with the AllPrep DNA/RNA mini kit, without cell sorting. Roughly five patients with histopathologically diagnosed primary liver carcinoma underwent surgical resection in China between late 2015 and 2016. Chronic HBV infection was present in the patients, and the patients were treatment-naive at sampling. Each tumor was sampled at five spatially separated regions: the superior, inferior, left-lateral and right-lateral poles and the tumor centre. According to histology, viable tumor cells made up more than 75% of every tumor sample. Fresh tumor and adjacent tissue pieces were bisected; one half was stored in RNAlater at -80°C, the other sent for histology.

This chain is built from TRBV28 and TRBJ2-5; TRBD1 might be the D gene, on 6 matching bases. The sequenced sample consisted of tumor tissue from primary liver carcinoma. The source of this sequence is a man aged 35-49 years with primary liver carcinoma and hepatitis B virus infection. The nucleotides are TGTGCCAGCAGGCAGGGGCCAATGAGGGGGAAAGAGACCCAGTACTTC. This codes for CASRQGPMRGKETQYF.